This record covers a single T cell receptor beta chain. This entry is derived from a study of blood T cell repertoires in COVID-19. Study summary: T cells, B-cell-depleted T cells, or PBMCs supplied cDNA or gDNA.

Some clones are missing from TCRdb's copy, which holds only in-frame ones; the method was immunoSEQ multiplex PCR. Of fewer than 200,000 clones in the sample, over 75% were seen once. The sample was peripheral blood. The origin of this receptor is a man aged 60 to 69 who had recovered from COVID-19.

For the CDR3, the DNA is TGTGCCAGCAGCTCCCGACAGGGAAATTCACCCCTCCACTTT. As protein: CASSSRQGNSPLHF. The J gene is TRBJ1-6, the V gene TRBV7-3; 7 positions match TRBD1. V gave up 4 bases and J gave up 7 bases; unmatched junction bases: 4. Looked up from germline, CDR1 is SGHTA and CDR2 is FQGTGA. CDR3 size: 14 residues.